The present T cell receptor (beta chain) was sequenced within a study of blood T cell repertoires in COVID-19. Germline loops: CDR1 SGHNT, CDR2 YYREEE (reference sequence). The CDR3 spans 15 residues. V lost 3 bases and J 2 bases, leaving 12 bases between the germline ends. Enrolment of Seattle patients took place during active infection, and they were followed longitudinally. A few counts support this clone. Assay used: immunoSEQ multiplex PCR; TCRdb lists only in-frame clones, some missing. The sample consists of 200,000 to 300,000 clones, approximately 80% of them appearing once. The source material was peripheral blood. The rearrangement joins TRBV5-4 to TRBJ1-3; D may be TRBD1 (6 bases). This receptor was obtained from a woman of 80 years or more with COVID-19, enrolled during active disease. CDR3 DNA sequence: TGTGCCAGCAGCTCCGGGACACTGGCTGGAAACACCATATATTTT. This translates into CASSSGTLAGNTIYF.